This TCR beta chain was captured in a study of siplizumab effects on memory and regulatory T cells (dated by TCRdb to about 2019). Background on the whole study: The study examined how the anti-CD2 antibody siplizumab affects alloreactive T-cell subsets in allogeneic mixed lymphocyte reactions built from human PBMCs.

TCRbeta CDR3 sequencing was performed on sorted unstimulated T cells and on proliferating T cells recovered from mixed lymphocyte reactions. Fresh whole blood from ten to eleven HLA-typed healthy donors served as the source for isolating PBMCs. To map where alloreactive clones came from, unstimulated CD4+ non-regulatory T cells were FACS-sorted. V lost 2 bases and J lost 5 bases; the stretch between them is 3 bases long. Including cysteine and phenylalanine, the CDR3 has 11 amino acids. Only CDR3 DNA remains: 33 bases, in frame from the first base. CDR1 LGHNT and CDR2 FRNRAP were looked up in the germline V gene. On this clone itself: Its binding antigen is unknown. No base quality information exists; no much larger clone differs at one position.

Receptor amplification or capture employed the immunoSEQ multiplex PCR assay. Some 9.9 x 10^4 TCR templates per sample were assayed by the deep sequencing platform. Genomic DNA extracted from sorted T cells was the material used for TCRbeta CDR3 sequencing. In the paper's pipeline: The R programming language was used for clonal analysis of TCRbeta CDR3 data. Unstimulated samples were compared with post-reaction CFSE-low samples to define alloreactive CD4+ and CD8+ clones. By matching sequences to the repertoires of sorted unstimulated Treg and non-Treg cells, each alloreactive CD4+ clone was assigned a regulatory or non-regulatory origin. TCRdb took this table from immuneACCESS and kept in-frame rearrangements with V and J called. Such tables lack part of the clones; where checked against another copy, unresolved V genes explain under half of the gap, and the rest is unexplained. The D gene and trimming were derived from the DNA, and the V and J assignments and clone size from that table. The sample data list more than 90,000 clones, and roughly 91% of these were observed just once. About 12% of the sample goes to the ten largest clones.

Points the paper makes about the study in general: Because sequences below about 10^-5 frequency were poorly captured, only a minor fraction of alloreactive clones could be mapped to unstimulated subsets. Whether proliferating Tregs from siplizumab cultures were suppressive was not functionally confirmed. In reactions with siplizumab, an average of roughly 70% of mappable alloreactive CD4+ clones were Treg-derived, compared with roughly 26% in control reactions. Siplizumab significantly reduced the cumulative frequency of alloreactive sequences traceable to unstimulated CD4+ memory T cells. A naive or memory phenotype could not be assigned to roughly 75-97% of proliferating CD4+ or CD8+ clones. Compared with memory T cells, unstimulated naive T cells appeared more diverse, and naive cells seemed to make a substantial contribution to the alloresponse.

The V and J segments used are TRBV12-5 and TRBJ2-5; no confident D gene assignment can be made. Sequencing was carried out using non-Treg CD4+ T cells sorted from blood. The sample's cell subset or site label, decoded: FACS-sorted unstimulated CD4+ non-regulatory T cells. The clonotype originates from a human donor in good health. The CDR3 loop reads CASGLYETQYF. The base sequence is TGTGCTAGTGGTTTGTACGAGACCCAGTACTTC.